This T cell receptor (beta chain) was found in a study of T-cell reconstitution after alpha-beta-depleted transplantation in children. The TCRbeta library was prepared with unique molecular identifiers. MiXCR, run by TCRdb on the PCR reads, gives a single entry per CDR3 protein. This table has a few hundred thousand distinct CDR3 sequences, about an eighth appearing once. General observations from the study: A year post-transplant, T-cell counts and diversity derived mostly from newly produced T cells.

The V gene lost 2 bases and the J gene lost 3 bases, with 11 bases spanning the gap. Germline V gene sequence: CDR1 MNHEY, CDR2 SVGAGI. This CDR3 has 15 residues. This clonotype was observed a few times. Its antigen is not identified. Here the sequenced sample was PBMCs, mostly from graft donor cells, taken 360 days after TCRalphabeta/CD19-depleted stem cell transplant. This chain connects TRBV6-5 to TRBJ1-5, with D unclear. The source of this sequence is a male patient younger than 18 who had a stem cell transplant for acute myeloid leukemia, so the T cells may come from the graft donor. In nucleotides, the CDR3 is TGTGCCAGCAGTTACACTCGGGAGCCCAATCAGCCCCAGCATTTT. Residues: CASSYTREPNQPQHF.